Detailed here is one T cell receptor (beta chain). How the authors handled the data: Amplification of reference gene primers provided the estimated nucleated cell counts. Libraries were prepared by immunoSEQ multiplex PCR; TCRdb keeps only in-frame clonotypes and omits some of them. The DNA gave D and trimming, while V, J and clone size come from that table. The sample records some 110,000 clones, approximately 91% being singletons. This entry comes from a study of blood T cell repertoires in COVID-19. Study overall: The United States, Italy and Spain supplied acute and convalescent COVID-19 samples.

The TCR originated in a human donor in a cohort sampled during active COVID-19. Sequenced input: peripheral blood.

Here the CDR3 reads CASSLLPTVEAFF. The CDR3 bases are TGTGCCAGCAGTTTGTTGCCGACAGTTGAAGCTTTCTTT. This chain uses TRBV28 with TRBJ1-1; TRBD1 might be the D (5 bases). This CDR3 has 13 amino acids. CDR1 is MDHEN and CDR2 is SYDVKM in the germline V gene. V lost 3 bases, J lost 7 bases, and 12 bases lay in between.